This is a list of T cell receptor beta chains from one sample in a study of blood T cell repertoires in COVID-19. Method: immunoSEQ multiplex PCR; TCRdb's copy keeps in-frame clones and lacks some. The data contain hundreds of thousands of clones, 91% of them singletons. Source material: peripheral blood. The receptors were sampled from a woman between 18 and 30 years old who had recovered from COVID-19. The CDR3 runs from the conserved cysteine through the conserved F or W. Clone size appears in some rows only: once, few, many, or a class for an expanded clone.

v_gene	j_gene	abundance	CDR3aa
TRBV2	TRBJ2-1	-	CASSEGTLAAYNEQFF
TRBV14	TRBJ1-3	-	CASSQGLMRSGNTIYF
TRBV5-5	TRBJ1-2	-	CASSLEGTGGYGYTF
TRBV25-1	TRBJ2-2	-	CASSDGTAITGELFF
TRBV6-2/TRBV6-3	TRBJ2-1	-	CASSRRDEQFF
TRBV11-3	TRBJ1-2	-	CASSLFDSRGYTF
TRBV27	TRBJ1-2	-	CASSPQGFPIRNYGYTF
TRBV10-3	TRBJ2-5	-	CAIIRWLAGAWETQYF
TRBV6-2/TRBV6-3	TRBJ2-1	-	CASSYRRQGFNEQFF
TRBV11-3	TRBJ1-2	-	CASSSSRGGPAGYTF
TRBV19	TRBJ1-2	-	CASAALDRPNYGYTF
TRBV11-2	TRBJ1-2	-	CASSSSSATGRNYGYTF
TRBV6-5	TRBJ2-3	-	CASSYSQGADTQYF
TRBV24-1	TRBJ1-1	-	CATRQGNMNTEAFF
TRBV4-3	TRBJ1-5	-	CASSQAFGQVNQPQHF
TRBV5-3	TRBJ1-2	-	CARSDKTANYGYTF
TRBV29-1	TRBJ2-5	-	CSVGLASGETQYF
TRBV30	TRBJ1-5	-	CAWGQRQELPQHF
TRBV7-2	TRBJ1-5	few	CASSLKGGDQPQHF
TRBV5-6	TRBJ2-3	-	CASSLGLAGADTQYF
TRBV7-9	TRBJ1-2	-	CASSLVRGQVTF
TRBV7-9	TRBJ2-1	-	CASRVPRVGYNEQFF